This T cell receptor beta chain was sequenced in a study of OX40 agonist ivuxolimab in advanced cancers. Overall study context: Six ivuxolimab dose levels, 0.01 to 10 mg/kg, were given intravenously every 2 weeks.

A note on this clone: The antigen remains undetermined.

Some clones are missing from TCRdb's copy, which holds only in-frame ones; the method was immunoSEQ multiplex PCR. The sample has some 44,000 clones, around 83% seen once. Study results and caveats: Clones of CD4+ and CD8+ blood T cells grew by week 6 at doses of 0.1 to 3.0 mg/kg.

CDR1 and CDR2 from the germline V gene are MNHEY and SVGAGI. The CDR3 loop spans 14 amino acids. Trimming cost V 4 bases and J 2 bases; bases outside gene matches: 2. Source: CD4+ or CD8+ T cells sorted from blood, taken in a trial of the OX40 agonist ivuxolimab. The rearrangement uses TRBV6-5 and TRBJ1-5; 7 nucleotides match TRBD1. The receptor's source is an adult with an advanced solid tumor such as melanoma, head and neck, liver or kidney cancer. CDR3 region: CASSFTGGNQPQHF. The CDR3 DNA reads TGTGCCAGCAGTTTCACAGGGGGCAATCAGCCCCAGCATTTT.